This is a list of T cell receptor beta chains from one sample in a study of cytomegalovirus exposure and HLA in healthy donors. Some clones are missing from TCRdb's copy, which holds only in-frame ones; the method was immunoSEQ multiplex PCR. The top ten hold roughly 5% of the sample, which has more than 70,000 clones, around 80% seen once. The sample taken for sequencing was PBMCs. The receptors were sampled from a man aged 30 to 39 in good health and CMV-seropositive. The CDR3 runs from the conserved cysteine through the conserved F or W. A D gene is named only where the DNA matches it firmly. Clone size appears in some rows only: once, few, many, or a class for an expanded clone.

TRBJ1-2,-,-,14,TRBV30,CAWTSTDGVYGYTF,TGTGCCTGGACTTCGACAGATGGGGTCTATGGCTACACCTTC
TRBJ2-2,TRBD2,-,16,TRBV5-1,CASSWGLAENTGELFF,TGCGCCAGCAGCTGGGGACTAGCGGAGAACACCGGGGAGCTGTTTTTT
TRBJ1-5,TRBD1,-,15,TRBV6-5,CASRVSGGANQPQHF,TGTGCCAGCAGGGTATCAGGGGGCGCGAATCAGCCCCAGCATTTT
TRBJ1-1,-,-,13,TRBV4-3,CASRDDLNTEAFF,TGCGCCAGCCGGGATGATTTGAACACTGAAGCTTTCTTT
TRBJ1-2,-,-,13,TRBV6-1,CASSTGSGYGYTF,TGTGCCAGCAGTACAGGGTCGGGCTATGGCTACACCTTC
TRBJ1-1,TRBD1,-,16,TRBV10-3,CAISETQGQGNTEAFF,TGTGCCATCAGTGAGACCCAGGGACAGGGGAACACTGAAGCTTTCTTT
TRBJ1-2,TRBD1,-,14,TRBV6-5,CASSYFSGGYGYTF,TGTGCCAGCAGTTACTTCTCAGGGGGCTATGGCTACACCTTC
TRBJ2-1,TRBD1,-,17,TRBV19,CASSIGRQGGSYNEQFF,TGTGCCAGTAGTATAGGGAGACAGGGGGGCTCCTACAATGAGCAGTTCTTC
TRBJ2-3,-,-,14,TRBV11-3,CASSLSGSTDTQYF,TGTGCCAGCAGCTTAAGCGGTAGCACAGATACGCAGTATTTT
TRBJ2-2,TRBD1,-,16,TRBV7-2,CASSNRQGHNTGELFF,TGTGCCAGCAGCAATCGACAGGGACACAACACCGGGGAGCTGTTTTTT
TRBJ2-7,TRBD1,-,14,TRBV6-5,CASNPRTGNLEQYF,TGTGCCAGCAACCCCAGGACAGGGAACCTCGAGCAGTACTTC
TRBJ2-2,-,few,13,TRBV10-3,CAISVQNTGELFF,TGTGCCATCAGTGTCCAGAACACCGGGGAGCTGTTTTTT
TRBJ1-6,-,-,14,TRBV15,CATSRGARNSPLHF,TGTGCCACCAGCAGAGGGGCACGTAATTCACCCCTCCACTTT
TRBJ1-4,TRBD1,-,16,TRBV6-5,CASSYFGQGAGEKLFF,TGTGCCAGCAGTTACTTCGGACAGGGGGCGGGTGAAAAACTGTTTTTT
TRBJ2-5,-,-,11,TRBV20-1,CTGRGGGTQYF,TGCACCGGCCGAGGAGGCGGGACCCAGTACTTC
TRBJ2-3,-,-,13,TRBV5-4,CASSLDYTDTQYF,TGTGCCAGCAGCTTGGACTACACAGATACGCAGTATTTT
TRBJ2-6,TRBD2,-,17,TRBV7-9,CASLGGDRQSGANVLTF,TGTGCCAGCTTGGGGGGGGACCGTCAGTCTGGGGCCAACGTCCTGACTTTC
TRBJ1-5,-,-,12,TRBV13,CASSIGDQPQHF,TGTGCCAGCAGCATCGGGGATCAGCCCCAGCATTTT
TRBJ1-1,TRBD1,-,14,TRBV11-2,CASSIQGGNTEAFF,TGTGCCAGCAGCATACAGGGGGGGAACACTGAAGCTTTCTTT
TRBJ2-5,-,-,14,TRBV2,CASSVKRVEGTQYF,TGTGCCAGCAGTGTTAAGAGGGTCGAAGGGACCCAGTACTTC
TRBJ2-3,-,-,12,TRBV7-9,CASSLQGDTQYF,TGTGCCAGCAGCCTACAGGGAGATACGCAGTATTTT
TRBJ1-1,TRBD1,-,14,TRBV29-1,CSVDPSQGVTEAFF,TGCAGCGTCGACCCTTCCCAGGGGGTGACTGAAGCTTTCTTT
TRBJ1-2,-,-,12,TRBV7-2,CASSSRGYGYTF,TGTGCCAGCAGCTCCCGGGGCTATGGCTACACCTTC
TRBJ1-3,-,-,13,TRBV19,CASSPGEGNTIYF,TGTGCCAGTAGCCCCGGTGAAGGAAACACCATATATTTT
TRBJ2-3,-,once,15,TRBV5-4,CASSLLQDDTDTQYF,TGTGCCAGCAGCTTGCTCCAGGATGACACAGATACGCAGTATTTT
TRBJ1-6,-,-,16,TRBV14,CASSQGTEPYNSPLHF,TGTGCCAGCAGCCAAGGGACAGAACCCTATAATTCACCCCTCCACTTT
TRBJ2-1,-,-,13,TRBV28,CASRQGSFNEQFF,TGTGCCAGTCGGCAGGGGTCCTTCAATGAGCAGTTCTTC
TRBJ1-1,TRBD1,once,17,TRBV27,CASSLALQGGLNTEAFF,TGTGCCAGCAGTCTGGCGTTACAGGGGGGATTGAACACTGAAGCTTTCTTT
TRBJ1-5,TRBD1,-,14,TRBV19,CAGRRGQQNQPQHF,TGTGCCGGTAGGCGGGGACAGCAAAATCAGCCCCAGCATTTT
TRBJ1-2,TRBD1,-,12,TRBV28,CASRTTGRGYTF,TGTGCCAGCAGGACGACAGGGCGCGGCTACACCTTC
TRBJ2-5,TRBD1,few,15,TRBV5-1,CASSLPGQQQETQYF,TGCGCCAGCAGCTTACCGGGACAGCAACAAGAGACCCAGTACTTC
TRBJ1-1,TRBD1,-,15,TRBV7-6,CASSRPGQGNTEAFF,TGTGCCAGCAGCCGACCGGGACAGGGAAACACTGAAGCTTTCTTT
TRBJ2-3,-,-,14,TRBV29-1,CSVVASGRTDTQYF,TGCAGCGTCGTAGCCAGCGGACGCACAGATACGCAGTATTTT